This is a list of T cell receptor beta chains from one sample in a study of neurological immune-mediated disorders. TCRdb re-analysed the 5' RACE reads in MiXCR, keeping a single row per CDR3 protein. Here the sample spans 70,000 to 95,000 distinct CDR3 sequences, around 14% being singletons. The source material was PBMCs. These TCRs come from a female donor with HTLV-1-associated myelopathy (HAM/TSP). Both conserved end residues are part of each CDR3. The D gene is left open where the match is weak. A clone size is listed for some rows: how often the clone was seen (once, few, many), or a class if it is expanded.

size: many; V: TRBV28; J: TRBJ2-3; D: TRBD1; DNA: TGTGCCAGCAGTTCCCGGACAGGGGCAGATACGCAGTATTTT; CDR3: CASSSRTGADTQYF
size: .; V: TRBV5-6; J: TRBJ2-5; D: .; DNA: TGTGCCAGCAGCTTGATGGGAGACCAAGAGACCCAGTACTTC; CDR3: CASSLMGDQETQYF
size: many; V: TRBV6-5; J: TRBJ2-3; D: TRBD2; DNA: TGTGCCAGCAGTCGATACGGGGGGGCTAGCACAGATACGCAGTATTTT; CDR3: CASSRYGGASTDTQYF
size: many; V: TRBV4-1; J: TRBJ2-1; D: .; DNA: TGCGCCAGCAGCCAAGGCCCAACTGTCTACAATGAGCAGTTCTTC; CDR3: CASSQGPTVYNEQFF
size: few; V: TRBV5-1; J: TRBJ2-1; D: TRBD1; DNA: TGCGCCAGCAGCTTGGTTGCGGGACAGGTTTACAATGAGCAGTTCTTC; CDR3: CASSLVAGQVYNEQFF
size: many; V: TRBV7-2; J: TRBJ2-5; D: .; DNA: TGTGCCAGCAGCCAATTTTCCCAACCTGTGGGCAATTTATCTACTCAGTACTTC; CDR3: CASSQFSQPVGNLSTQYF
size: .; V: TRBV6-1; J: TRBJ1-1; D: TRBD1; DNA: TGTGCCAGCAGATTACACAGGGGGCAGATGAACACTGAAGCTTTCTTT; CDR3: CASRLHRGQMNTEAFF
size: many; V: TRBV5-1; J: TRBJ2-1; D: .; DNA: TGCGCCAGCAGCTTGGATCCGGGTAACAATGAGCAGTTCTTC; CDR3: CASSLDPGNNEQFF
size: .; V: TRBV7-2; J: TRBJ1-2; D: .; DNA: TGTGCCAGCAGCAATATGATAGGCTACACCTTC; CDR3: CASSNMIGYTF
size: many; V: TRBV20-1; J: TRBJ2-1; D: .; DNA: TGCAGTGCTAGTGGTGGCGTAAAGCAGTTCTTC; CDR3: CSASGGVKQFF
size: many; V: TRBV5-1; J: TRBJ2-7; D: .; DNA: TGCGCCAGCAGCTTGGACGGTCCTGTCGAGCAGTACTTC; CDR3: CASSLDGPVEQYF
size: .; V: TRBV18; J: TRBJ2-7; D: TRBD2; DNA: TGTGCCAGCTCACCAGCTAGCGGGGGGCCCGGTTCCAACGAGCAGTACTTC; CDR3: CASSPASGGPGSNEQYF
size: medium-sized; V: TRBV5-1; J: TRBJ2-4; D: .; DNA: TGCGCCAGCAGCTTGGGCACAGGGCTAGCCAAAAACATTCAGTACTTC; CDR3: CASSLGTGLAKNIQYF
size: many; V: TRBV20-1; J: TRBJ1-1; D: .; DNA: TGCAGTGCTAGAGATATCTTTGATAAGAACACTGAAGCTTTCTTT; CDR3: CSARDIFDKNTEAFF
size: many; V: TRBV6-4; J: TRBJ1-6; D: .; DNA: TGTGCCAGCAGTGAGGTCCAGGCTAAGAATTCACCCCTCCACTTT; CDR3: CASSEVQAKNSPLHF
size: few; V: TRBV4-1; J: TRBJ2-7; D: TRBD1; DNA: TGCGCCAGCAGCCAAGAGAATCGGGACAGGGGCTATGGGGAGCAGTACTTC; CDR3: CASSQENRDRGYGEQYF
size: many; V: TRBV7-9; J: TRBJ1-5; D: .; DNA: TGTGCCAGCAGCGCCCAGGGGAGCAATCAGCCCCAGCATTTT; CDR3: CASSAQGSNQPQHF
size: many; V: TRBV12-3/TRBV12-4; J: TRBJ2-1; D: .; DNA: TGTGCCAGCAGTTTTGGGACGACCGGGACCCGTCACGATGAGCAGTTCTTC; CDR3: CASSFGTTGTRHDEQFF
size: many; V: TRBV5-1; J: TRBJ1-1; D: .; DNA: TGCGCCAGCAGCTTGTATCACAGACTGAACACTGAAGCTTTCTTT; CDR3: CASSLYHRLNTEAFF
size: few; V: TRBV5-1; J: TRBJ1-1; D: .; DNA: TGCGCCAGCAGCTTTACGGGACACAAGAACACTGAAGCTTTCTTT; CDR3: CASSFTGHKNTEAFF
size: many; V: TRBV10-2; J: TRBJ2-1; D: TRBD1; DNA: TGCGCCAGCAGACAGGGGGCTAGTTATGAGCAGTTCTTC; CDR3: CASRQGASYEQFF
size: many; V: TRBV5-1; J: TRBJ1-1; D: .; DNA: TGCGCCAGCAGCTCGGAGGGAAACACTGAAGCTTTCTTT; CDR3: CASSSEGNTEAFF
size: many; V: TRBV6-5; J: TRBJ2-7; D: TRBD1; DNA: TGTGCCAGCATGGTGGACAGGGGCGCCTACGAGCAGTACTTC; CDR3: CASMVDRGAYEQYF
size: many; V: TRBV7-2; J: TRBJ2-7; D: .; DNA: TGTGCCAGCAGCCCAGAAGGGGGGTCCACCTACGAGCAGTACTTC; CDR3: CASSPEGGSTYEQYF
size: many; V: TRBV2; J: TRBJ2-7; D: TRBD1; DNA: TGTGCCAGCAGTGGGATGGGACAGGGAGGCGAGCAGTACTTC; CDR3: CASSGMGQGGEQYF
size: many; V: TRBV14; J: TRBJ2-7; D: .; DNA: TGTGCCAGCAGCCAAGCATTGGGTTTTAGTCCGAAGCAGTACTTC; CDR3: CASSQALGFSPKQYF
size: many; V: TRBV5-1; J: TRBJ2-1; D: TRBD2; DNA: TGCGCCAGCAACCTAGCGGATTCCTACAATGAGCAGTTCTTC; CDR3: CASNLADSYNEQFF
size: many; V: TRBV5-6; J: TRBJ2-7; D: TRBD1; DNA: TGTGCCAGCAGCCTACCCGCAGGGGGAAGCGAGCAGTACTTC; CDR3: CASSLPAGGSEQYF
size: many; V: TRBV12-3/TRBV12-4; J: TRBJ1-3; D: .; DNA: TGTGCCAGCAATGCTCAGGGGTGGGGAAACACCATATATTTT; CDR3: CASNAQGWGNTIYF
size: many; V: TRBV7-9; J: TRBJ2-4; D: .; DNA: TGTGCCAGCAGCTGGACAGACCTAGCCAAAAACATTCAGTACTTC; CDR3: CASSWTDLAKNIQYF
size: many; V: TRBV2; J: TRBJ2-2; D: .; DNA: TGTGCCAGCAGTTGGCAGGGCGGCACCGGGGAGCTGTTTTTT; CDR3: CASSWQGGTGELFF
size: many; V: TRBV29-1; J: TRBJ2-1; D: .; DNA: TGCAGCGTTGTAGCCGGGAATGAGCAGTTCTTC; CDR3: CSVVAGNEQFF
size: .; V: TRBV11-2; J: TRBJ1-3; D: .; DNA: TGTGCCAGCAGCTTAGATCGAAAAGGGTCATGGCTATCTGGAAACACCATATATTTT; CDR3: CASSLDRKGSWLSGNTIYF
size: many; V: TRBV20-1; J: TRBJ2-7; D: .; DNA: TGCAGTGCTAGAGCGTGGGACTCCTACGAGCAGTACTTC; CDR3: CSARAWDSYEQYF
size: many; V: TRBV28; J: TRBJ1-1; D: TRBD1; DNA: TGTGCCAGCAGTCGCCCAGACAGGGGGTCAGAAGCTTTCTTT; CDR3: CASSRPDRGSEAFF
size: many; V: TRBV5-1; J: TRBJ1-2; D: .; DNA: TGCGCCAGCAGCTCGACGGTCATACGCCGCCGATCTAACTATGGCTACACCTTC; CDR3: CASSSTVIRRRSNYGYTF
size: many; V: TRBV5-5; J: TRBJ2-2; D: .; DNA: TGTGCCAGCAGCTTGGGTGCAACTAACACCGGGGAGCTGTTTTTT; CDR3: CASSLGATNTGELFF
size: many; V: TRBV5-1; J: TRBJ2-1; D: .; DNA: TGCGCCAGCAACACTGACGGGAGCTCCTACAATGAGCAGTTCTTC; CDR3: CASNTDGSSYNEQFF
size: many; V: TRBV5-1; J: TRBJ2-1; D: TRBD2; DNA: TGCGCCAGCAGCTTGGACACAGCGGGGGGGCTGGGGAACCAGTTCTTC; CDR3: CASSLDTAGGLGNQFF
size: many; V: TRBV9; J: TRBJ2-3; D: .; DNA: TGTGCCAGCAGCGTAGTATCACTTTTGGGCGCAGATACGCAGTATTTT; CDR3: CASSVVSLLGADTQYF
size: .; V: TRBV5-1; J: TRBJ1-1; D: TRBD1; DNA: TGCGCCAGCAGCTTGGCAGGGACAGAACTTTACACTGAAGCTTTCTTT; CDR3: CASSLAGTELYTEAFF
size: many; V: TRBV7-9; J: TRBJ2-1; D: .; DNA: TGTGCCAGCAGTTTGACAGCTGCCTACAATGAGCAGTTCTTC; CDR3: CASSLTAAYNEQFF
size: many; V: TRBV10-3; J: TRBJ2-7; D: TRBD1; DNA: TGTGCCATCAGTGGGGGACAGGGGGCTTACGAGCAGTACTTC; CDR3: CAISGGQGAYEQYF
size: few; V: TRBV6-5; J: TRBJ2-7; D: TRBD1; DNA: TGTGCCAGCAGAAAACAGGGGATCCCCTACGAGCAGTACTTC; CDR3: CASRKQGIPYEQYF
size: many; V: TRBV20-1; J: TRBJ2-3; D: .; DNA: TGCAGTGCTAGAGATCGAGATACGCAGTATTTT; CDR3: CSARDRDTQYF
size: many; V: TRBV12-5; J: TRBJ2-1; D: TRBD1; DNA: TGTGCTAGTGGAAAACAGGGGTATGATGAGCAGTTCTTC; CDR3: CASGKQGYDEQFF
size: many; V: TRBV20-1; J: TRBJ2-1; D: .; DNA: TGCAGTGCTAGCACCAACCCCTACAATGAGCAGTTCTTC; CDR3: CSASTNPYNEQFF
size: many; V: TRBV10-2; J: TRBJ2-3; D: .; DNA: TGCGCCAGCAGTGAGGCATCAACAGGCACGCAGTATTTT; CDR3: CASSEASTGTQYF
size: many; V: TRBV6-1; J: TRBJ1-1; D: .; DNA: TGTGCCAGCAGTGAAAGGGTAGGGACTGAAGCTTTCTTT; CDR3: CASSERVGTEAFF
size: many; V: TRBV7-2; J: TRBJ2-7; D: .; DNA: TGTGCCAGCAGCCCCCACCACACCTCCTACGAGCAGTACTTC; CDR3: CASSPHHTSYEQYF
size: many; V: TRBV5-1; J: TRBJ1-5; D: .; DNA: TGCGCCAGCAGCCACGATGGGGGGGCGAATCAGCCCCAGCATTTT; CDR3: CASSHDGGANQPQHF
size: many; V: TRBV2; J: TRBJ1-2; D: .; DNA: TGTGCCAGCAGGATCCCCGTCCATGGCTACACCTTC; CDR3: CASRIPVHGYTF
size: .; V: TRBV12-3/TRBV12-4; J: TRBJ1-5; D: .; DNA: TGTGCCAGCAGTTTAGTTGAACAGCCCCAGCATTTT; CDR3: CASSLVEQPQHF
size: many; V: TRBV7-3; J: TRBJ2-5; D: .; DNA: TGTGCCAGCAGCTTAGCCCCCGGCATGGAGACCCAGTACTTC; CDR3: CASSLAPGMETQYF
size: many; V: TRBV9; J: TRBJ2-7; D: .; DNA: TGTGCCAGCAGCGGGGTTGGTCGGACCGGCGAGCAGTACTTC; CDR3: CASSGVGRTGEQYF
size: many; V: TRBV4-1; J: TRBJ2-7; D: .; DNA: TGCGCCAGCAGCCGAGAAGGGGGGCCCACAAATTTCTACGAGCAGTACTTC; CDR3: CASSREGGPTNFYEQYF
size: many; V: TRBV5-6; J: TRBJ1-2; D: TRBD1; DNA: TGTGCCAGCAGCATAAAGACAGGGGCCATCTATGGCTACACCTTC; CDR3: CASSIKTGAIYGYTF
size: many; V: TRBV7-9; J: TRBJ2-3; D: TRBD2; DNA: TGTGCCAGCAGCTCTCGCGGGGGGAGCACAGATACGCAGTATTTT; CDR3: CASSSRGGSTDTQYF
size: many; V: TRBV9; J: TRBJ2-1; D: TRBD1; DNA: TGTGCCAGCAGCGTAAGACCAACAGGGGGATTAACCTACAATGAGCAGTTCTTC; CDR3: CASSVRPTGGLTYNEQFF